This TCR beta chain was profiled in a study of T cell responses to AZD1222 COVID-19 vaccine. The study, taken as a whole, reports: Seropositive status at baseline applied to only a handful of AZD1222 recipients. Compared with day 0, the breadth and depth of the Spike-specific TCR repertoire rose significantly after two doses of AZD1222. Targets within unmutated variant regions were reportedly found for nearly half of spike-specific TCRs. There were repertoire samples only from the period after the peak T cell response.

Germline V lookup: CDR1 MNHEY, CDR2 SMNVEV (reference sequence). Trimming stripped 0 bases from V and 5 bases from J, with 13 bases between. This CDR3 is built from 15 residues. As to this clone: Its specificity is not known.

TCRdb's table, derived via immunoSEQ multiplex PCR, lists solely in-frame clones and lacks some. The table has about 140,000 clones, around 90% seen once. The source of this sequence is an adult in good health. The rearrangement links TRBV27 to TRBJ1-1; D unresolved. Specimen: peripheral blood, collected on day 0 of AZD1222 vaccination. DNA for the CDR3: TGTGCCAGCAGTTTATCCCCAGTAGGAGGAACTGAAGCTTTCTTT. This codes for CASSLSPVGGTEAFF.